The sequence of this T cell receptor (beta chain) was determined in a study of blood T cell repertoires in COVID-19. About the research overall: PBMCs, B-cell-depleted T cells, or T cells were the source of the cDNA or gDNA that made up the material.

Researchers sorted participants into cohorts using their self-reported clinical history. Produced via immunoSEQ multiplex PCR; TCRdb's table is partial and in-frame only. This table holds around 170,000 clones, less than 85% found once. The CDR3 is made up of 15 amino acids. Germline trimming cut 3 bases from V and 6 bases from J; bases unmatched to any gene: 8. CDR1 is SEHNR and CDR2 is FQNEAQ in the germline V gene (reference sequence). The gene calls are TRBV7-9 and TRBJ2-1, with 7 bases aligning to TRBD2. Input material: PBMCs or T cells enriched from blood (not recorded which). The receptor was isolated from a man aged 45-65 years who had recovered from COVID-19. CDR3 bases: TGTGCCAGCAGCTTCGGGAGGACGGACTCCAATGAGCAGTTCTTC. Translated: CASSFGRTDSNEQFF. The variable domain in full, with the rest retrieved from reference TRBV7-9 and TRBJ2-1, is DTGVSQNPRHKITKRGQNVTFRCDPISEHNRLYWYRQTLGQGPEFLTYFQNEAQLEKSRLLSDRFSAERPKGSFSTLEIQRTEQGDSAMYLCASSFGRTDSNEQFFGPGTRLTVL.